This T cell receptor (beta chain) was recorded in a study of T cell repertoires in cytomegalovirus infection. On the study more broadly: TCR beta signatures that were public indicated CMV infection and matching HLA type.

Trimming left V 7 bases short and J 2 bases short, with 21 bases between. The CDR3 spans 17 residues. Germline V CDR1 and CDR2: MDHEN, SYDVKM. TCRdb fed the reads into MiXCR, producing one record per CDR3 protein. The profile shows approximately 490,000 distinct CDR3 sequences, roughly 12% of them singletons. Findings and limits, study-wide: Predominance within the ex vivo response was attributable to HLA-C-restricted CMV-specific TCR beta clonotypes. Totalled public TCR beta family frequency picked out people who carried CMV plus the relevant HLA.

This clonotype was counted ten times or more. Antigen: not known. The V call is TRBV28, the J call TRBJ1-3; the D gene is possibly TRBD1 (6 bases). The TCR was taken from a human donor in good health (CMV status not recorded). Some clones in this sample may be carry-over from other donors' samples. The specimen was PBMCs. For the CDR3, the DNA is TGTGCCAGCACCTTATCAGCCTCGGGGACACCTGGAAACACCATATATTTT. Its translation is CASTLSASGTPGNTIYF.